The source of this T cell receptor beta chain is a study of CD8 T cells in ankylosing spondylitis. TCRdb passed the 5' RACE reads through MiXCR, listing each CDR3 protein once. The sample records tens of thousands of distinct CDR3 sequences, 6.2% being singletons. This clonotype has at least ten counts. The sequence was obtained from a male donor with ankylosing spondylitis. The material sequenced was synovial fluid, either unsorted or a sorted T cell fraction (not recorded which).

The CDR3 region has the DNA TGCAGCGTTGAAGCGGCGAGAAACACTGAAGCTTTCTTT. Translating it yields CSVEAARNTEAFF. The chain is built from TRBV29-1 and TRBJ1-1; no clear D. Germline-derived CDR1 and CDR2 are SQVTM and ANQGSEA. V lost 1 base and J lost 2, with 8 bases in between. This CDR3 has 13 residues.